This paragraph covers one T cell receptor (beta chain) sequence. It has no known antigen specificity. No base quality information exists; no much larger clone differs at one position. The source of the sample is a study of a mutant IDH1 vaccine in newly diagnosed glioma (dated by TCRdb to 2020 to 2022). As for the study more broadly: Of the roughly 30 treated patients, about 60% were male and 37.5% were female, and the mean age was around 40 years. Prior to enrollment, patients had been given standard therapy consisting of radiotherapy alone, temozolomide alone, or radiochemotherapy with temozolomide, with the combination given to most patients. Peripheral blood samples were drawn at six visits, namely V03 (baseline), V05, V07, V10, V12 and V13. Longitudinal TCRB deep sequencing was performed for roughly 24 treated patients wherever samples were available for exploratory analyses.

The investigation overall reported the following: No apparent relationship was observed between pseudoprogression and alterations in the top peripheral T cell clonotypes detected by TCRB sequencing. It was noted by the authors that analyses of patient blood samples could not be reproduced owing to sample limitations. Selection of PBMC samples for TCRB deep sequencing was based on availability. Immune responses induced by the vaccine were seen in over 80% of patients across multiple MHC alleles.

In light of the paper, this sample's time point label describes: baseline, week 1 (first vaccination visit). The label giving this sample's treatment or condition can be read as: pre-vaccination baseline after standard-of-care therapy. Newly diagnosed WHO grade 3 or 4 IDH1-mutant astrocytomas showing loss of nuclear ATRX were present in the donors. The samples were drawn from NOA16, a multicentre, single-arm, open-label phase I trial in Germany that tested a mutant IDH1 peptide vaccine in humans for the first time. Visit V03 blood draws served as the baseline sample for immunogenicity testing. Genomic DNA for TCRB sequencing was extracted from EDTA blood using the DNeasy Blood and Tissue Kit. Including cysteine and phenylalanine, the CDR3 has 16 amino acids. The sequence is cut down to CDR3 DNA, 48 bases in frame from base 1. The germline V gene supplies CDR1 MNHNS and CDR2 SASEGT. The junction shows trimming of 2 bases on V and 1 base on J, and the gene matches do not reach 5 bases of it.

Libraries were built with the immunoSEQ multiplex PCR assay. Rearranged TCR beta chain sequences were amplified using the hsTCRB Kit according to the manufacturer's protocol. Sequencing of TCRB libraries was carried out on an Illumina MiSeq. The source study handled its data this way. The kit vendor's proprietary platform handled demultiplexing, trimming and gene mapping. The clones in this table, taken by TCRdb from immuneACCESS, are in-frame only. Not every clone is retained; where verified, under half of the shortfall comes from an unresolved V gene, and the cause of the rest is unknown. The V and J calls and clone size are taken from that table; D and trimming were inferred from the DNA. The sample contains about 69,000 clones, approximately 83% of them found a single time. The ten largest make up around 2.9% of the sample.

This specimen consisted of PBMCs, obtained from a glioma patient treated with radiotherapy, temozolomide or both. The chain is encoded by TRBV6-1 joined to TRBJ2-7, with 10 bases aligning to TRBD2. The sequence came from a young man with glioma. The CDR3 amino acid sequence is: CASSEPAGGFSYEQYF. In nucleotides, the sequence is TGTGCCAGCAGTGAACCAGCGGGGGGGTTTTCCTACGAGCAGTACTTC.